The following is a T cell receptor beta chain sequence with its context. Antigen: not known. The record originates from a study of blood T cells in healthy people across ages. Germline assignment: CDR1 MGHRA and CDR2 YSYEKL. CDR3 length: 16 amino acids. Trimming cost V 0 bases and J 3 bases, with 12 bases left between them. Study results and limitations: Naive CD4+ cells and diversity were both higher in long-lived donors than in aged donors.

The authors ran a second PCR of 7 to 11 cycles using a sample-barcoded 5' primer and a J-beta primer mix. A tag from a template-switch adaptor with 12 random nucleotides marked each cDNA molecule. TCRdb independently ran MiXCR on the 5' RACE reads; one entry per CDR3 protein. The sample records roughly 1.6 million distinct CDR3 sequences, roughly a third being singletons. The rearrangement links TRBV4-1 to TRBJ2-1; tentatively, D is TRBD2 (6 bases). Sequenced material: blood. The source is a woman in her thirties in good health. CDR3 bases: TGCGCCAGCAGCCAAGATTATAGCGGAGTCTACAATGAGCAGTTCTTC. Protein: CASSQDYSGVYNEQFF.